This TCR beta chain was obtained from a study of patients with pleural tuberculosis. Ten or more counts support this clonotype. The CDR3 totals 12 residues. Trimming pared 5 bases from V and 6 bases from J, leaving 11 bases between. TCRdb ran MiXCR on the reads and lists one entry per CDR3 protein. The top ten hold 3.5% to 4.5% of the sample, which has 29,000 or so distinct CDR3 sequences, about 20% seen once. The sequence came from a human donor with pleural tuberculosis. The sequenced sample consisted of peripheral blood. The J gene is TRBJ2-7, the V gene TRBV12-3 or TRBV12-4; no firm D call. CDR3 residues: CASSRTVGEQYF. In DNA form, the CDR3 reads TGTGCCAGCAGTCGGACCGTAGGCGAGCAGTACTTC.